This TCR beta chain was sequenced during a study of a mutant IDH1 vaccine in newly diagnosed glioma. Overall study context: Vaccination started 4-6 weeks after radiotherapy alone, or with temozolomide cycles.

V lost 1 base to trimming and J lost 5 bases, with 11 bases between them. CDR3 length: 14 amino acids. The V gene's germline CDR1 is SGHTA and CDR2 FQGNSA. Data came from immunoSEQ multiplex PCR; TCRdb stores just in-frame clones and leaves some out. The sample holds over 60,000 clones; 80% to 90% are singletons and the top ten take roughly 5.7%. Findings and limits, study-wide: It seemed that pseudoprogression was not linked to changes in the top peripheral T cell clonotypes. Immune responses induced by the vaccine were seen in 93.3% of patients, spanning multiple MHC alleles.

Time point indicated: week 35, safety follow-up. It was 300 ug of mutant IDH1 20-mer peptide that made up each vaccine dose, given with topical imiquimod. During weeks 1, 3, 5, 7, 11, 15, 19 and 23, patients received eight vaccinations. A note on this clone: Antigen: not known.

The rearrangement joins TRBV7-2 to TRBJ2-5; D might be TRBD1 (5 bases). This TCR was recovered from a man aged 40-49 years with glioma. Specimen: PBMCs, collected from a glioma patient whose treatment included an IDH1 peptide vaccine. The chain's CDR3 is CASSLGWGRETQYF. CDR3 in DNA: TGTGCCAGCAGCTTAGGGTGGGGCCGGGAGACCCAGTACTTC.